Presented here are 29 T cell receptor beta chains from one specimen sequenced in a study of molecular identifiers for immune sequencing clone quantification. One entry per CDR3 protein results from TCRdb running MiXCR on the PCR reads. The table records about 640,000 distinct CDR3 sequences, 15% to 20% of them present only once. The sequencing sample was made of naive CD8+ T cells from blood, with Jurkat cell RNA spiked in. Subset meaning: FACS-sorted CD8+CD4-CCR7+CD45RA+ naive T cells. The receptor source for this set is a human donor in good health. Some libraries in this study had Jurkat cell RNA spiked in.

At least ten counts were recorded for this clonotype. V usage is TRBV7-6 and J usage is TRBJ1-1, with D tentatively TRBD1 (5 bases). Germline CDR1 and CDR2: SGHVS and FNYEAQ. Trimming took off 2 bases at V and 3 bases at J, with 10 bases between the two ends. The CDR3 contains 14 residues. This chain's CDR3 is CASSLSGPDTEAFF. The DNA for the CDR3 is TGTGCCAGCAGCTTATCAGGGCCTGACACTGAAGCTTTCTTT.

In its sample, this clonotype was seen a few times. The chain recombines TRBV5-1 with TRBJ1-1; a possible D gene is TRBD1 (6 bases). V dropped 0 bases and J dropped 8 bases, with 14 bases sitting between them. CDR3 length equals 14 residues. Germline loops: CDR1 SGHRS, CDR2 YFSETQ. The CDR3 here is CASSLVGGQREAFF. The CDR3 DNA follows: TGCGCCAGCAGCTTGGTAGGCGGACAGAGAGAAGCTTTCTTT.

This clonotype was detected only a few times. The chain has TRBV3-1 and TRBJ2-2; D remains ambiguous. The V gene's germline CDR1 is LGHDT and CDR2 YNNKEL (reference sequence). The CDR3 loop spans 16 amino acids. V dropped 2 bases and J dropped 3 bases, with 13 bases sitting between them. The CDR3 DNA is TGTGCCAGCAGCCAATTGTTCCCAGGCGACACCGGGGAGCTGTTTTTT. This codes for CASSQLFPGDTGELFF. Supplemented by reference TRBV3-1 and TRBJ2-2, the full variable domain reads DTAVSQTPKYLVTQMGNDKSIKCEQNLGHDTMYWYKQDSKKFLKIMFSYNNKELIINETVPNRFSPKSPDKAHLNLHINSLELGDSAVYFCASSQLFPGDTGELFFGEGSRLTVL.

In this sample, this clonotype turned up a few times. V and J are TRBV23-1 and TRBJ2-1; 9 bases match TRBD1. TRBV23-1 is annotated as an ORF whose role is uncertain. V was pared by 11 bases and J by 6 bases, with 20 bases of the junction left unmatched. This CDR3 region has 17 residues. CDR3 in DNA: TGCGCCCCACGGTCGAAAGAGCGGGACAGGGCTCGCAATGAGCAGTTCTTC. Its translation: CAPRSKERDRARNEQFF.

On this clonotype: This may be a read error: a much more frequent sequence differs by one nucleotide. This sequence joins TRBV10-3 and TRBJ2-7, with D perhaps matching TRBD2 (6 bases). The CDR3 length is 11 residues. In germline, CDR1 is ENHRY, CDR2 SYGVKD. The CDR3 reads CAISEGTERYF. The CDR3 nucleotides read TGTGCCATCAGTGAGGGGACTGAGCGGTACTTC.

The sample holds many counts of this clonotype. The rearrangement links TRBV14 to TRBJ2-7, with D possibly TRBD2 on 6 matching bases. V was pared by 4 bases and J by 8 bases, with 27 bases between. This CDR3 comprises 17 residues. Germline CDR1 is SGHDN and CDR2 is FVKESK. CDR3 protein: CASSPTSGLAMSTKQYF. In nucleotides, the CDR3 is TGTGCCAGCAGCCCCACGAGTGGTCTAGCGATGTCTACGAAGCAGTACTTC.

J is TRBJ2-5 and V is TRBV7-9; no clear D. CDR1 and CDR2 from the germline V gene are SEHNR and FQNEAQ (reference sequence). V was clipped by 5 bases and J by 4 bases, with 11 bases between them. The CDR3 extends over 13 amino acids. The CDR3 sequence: CASSDTLGETQYF. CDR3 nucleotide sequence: TGTGCCAGCAGCGACACCCTTGGAGAGACCCAGTACTTC.

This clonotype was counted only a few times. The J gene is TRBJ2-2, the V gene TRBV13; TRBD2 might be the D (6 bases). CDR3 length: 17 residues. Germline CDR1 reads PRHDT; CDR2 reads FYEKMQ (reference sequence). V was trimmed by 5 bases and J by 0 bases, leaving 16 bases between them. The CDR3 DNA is TGTGCCAGCAGCCCAGCTCCCCTAGCGACGAACACCGGGGAGCTGTTTTTT. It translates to CASSPAPLATNTGELFF.

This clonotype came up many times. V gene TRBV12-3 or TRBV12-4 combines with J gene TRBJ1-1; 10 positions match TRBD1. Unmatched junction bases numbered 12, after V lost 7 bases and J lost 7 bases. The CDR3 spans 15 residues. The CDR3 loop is CASNHNPTGGHEAFF. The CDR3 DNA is TGTGCCAGCAACCACAACCCGACAGGGGGCCATGAAGCTTTCTTT.

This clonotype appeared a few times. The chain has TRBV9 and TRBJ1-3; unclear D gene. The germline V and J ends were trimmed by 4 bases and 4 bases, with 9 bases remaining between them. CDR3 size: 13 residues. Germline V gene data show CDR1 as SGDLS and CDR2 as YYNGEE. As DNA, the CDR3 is TGTGCCAGCAGCCCACCGTTAGGAAACACCATATATTTT. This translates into CASSPPLGNTIYF.

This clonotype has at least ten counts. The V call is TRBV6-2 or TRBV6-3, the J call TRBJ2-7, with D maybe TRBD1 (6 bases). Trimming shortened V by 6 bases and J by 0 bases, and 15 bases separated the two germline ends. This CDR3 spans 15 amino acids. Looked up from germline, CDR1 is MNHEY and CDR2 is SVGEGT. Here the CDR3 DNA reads TGTGCCAGCAGATATACAGGGTACGTCTCCTACGAGCAGTACTTC. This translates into CASRYTGYVSYEQYF.

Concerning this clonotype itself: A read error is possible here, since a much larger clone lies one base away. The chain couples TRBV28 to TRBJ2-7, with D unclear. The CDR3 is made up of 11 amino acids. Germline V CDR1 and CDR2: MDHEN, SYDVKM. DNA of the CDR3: TGTGGCAGCAGTTTTAGCCAGCAACAGTACTTC. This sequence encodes CGSSFSQQQYF.

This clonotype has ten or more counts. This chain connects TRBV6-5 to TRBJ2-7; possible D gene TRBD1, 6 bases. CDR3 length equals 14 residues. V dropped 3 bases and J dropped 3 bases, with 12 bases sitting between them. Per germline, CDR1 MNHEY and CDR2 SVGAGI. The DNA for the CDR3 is TGTGCCAGCAGTTATCGTCAGGGGTTCTACGAGCAGTACTTC. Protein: CASSYRQGFYEQYF.

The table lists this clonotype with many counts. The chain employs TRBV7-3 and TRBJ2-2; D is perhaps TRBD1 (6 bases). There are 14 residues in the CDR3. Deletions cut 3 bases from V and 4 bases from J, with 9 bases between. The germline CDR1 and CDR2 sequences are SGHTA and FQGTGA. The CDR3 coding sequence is TGTGCCAGCAGCTTCGGACAGAGCACCGGGGAGCTGTTTTTT. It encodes CASSFGQSTGELFF.

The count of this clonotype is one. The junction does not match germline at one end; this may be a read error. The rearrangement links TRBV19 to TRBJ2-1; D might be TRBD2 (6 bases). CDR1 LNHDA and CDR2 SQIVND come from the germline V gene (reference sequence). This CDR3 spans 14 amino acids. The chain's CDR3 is CASSISGFYNEQSF. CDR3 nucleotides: TGTGCCAGTAGTATAAGCGGGTTCTACAATGAGCAGTCCTTC.

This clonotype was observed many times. This CDR3 is CASRRVALNTEAFF. The CDR3 coding sequence is TGTGCCAGCAGGAGGGTAGCCCTGAACACTGAAGCTTTCTTT. The chain carries TRBV2 and TRBJ1-1; D remains ambiguous. Per the germline V gene, CDR1 is SNHLY and CDR2 is FYNNEI. Trimming cost V 6 bases and J 0 bases, with 11 bases left between them. The length of the CDR3 is 14 residues.

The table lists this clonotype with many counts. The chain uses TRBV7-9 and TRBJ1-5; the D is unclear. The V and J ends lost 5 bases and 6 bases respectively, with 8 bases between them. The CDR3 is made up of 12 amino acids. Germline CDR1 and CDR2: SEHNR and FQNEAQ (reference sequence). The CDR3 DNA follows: TGTGCCAGCAGCGGTAGTGGTCAGCCCCAGCATTTT. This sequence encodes CASSGSGQPQHF.

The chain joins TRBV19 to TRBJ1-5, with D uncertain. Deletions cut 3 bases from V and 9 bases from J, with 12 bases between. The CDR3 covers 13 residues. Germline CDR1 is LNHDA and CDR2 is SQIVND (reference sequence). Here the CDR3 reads CASSIRSVRPQHF. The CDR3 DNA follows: TGTGCCAGTAGTATTCGGAGCGTACGGCCCCAGCATTTT.

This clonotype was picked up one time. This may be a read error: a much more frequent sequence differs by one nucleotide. CDR3 residues: CASKEYTEALF. In nucleotides, the CDR3 is TGTGCCAGTAAGGAGTACACTGAAGCTCTCTTT. The chain recombines TRBV6-6 with TRBJ1-1; D is uncertain. The germline V gene encodes CDR1 MNHNY and CDR2 SVGAGI (reference sequence). The CDR3 sequence is 11 residues long.

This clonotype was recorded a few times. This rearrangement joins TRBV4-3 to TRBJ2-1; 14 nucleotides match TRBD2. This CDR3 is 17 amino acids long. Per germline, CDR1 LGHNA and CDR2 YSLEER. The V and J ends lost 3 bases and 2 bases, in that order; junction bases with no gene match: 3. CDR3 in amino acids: CASSQATSGGAYNEQFF. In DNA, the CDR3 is TGCGCCAGCAGCCAGGCGACTAGCGGGGGGGCCTACAATGAGCAGTTCTTC.

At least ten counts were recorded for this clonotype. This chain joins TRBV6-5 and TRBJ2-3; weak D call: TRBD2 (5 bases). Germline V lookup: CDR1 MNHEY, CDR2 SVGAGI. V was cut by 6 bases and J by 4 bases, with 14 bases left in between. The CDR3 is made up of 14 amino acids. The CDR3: CASSPLGLSDTQYF. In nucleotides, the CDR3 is TGTGCCAGCAGCCCGCTCGGACTGTCAGATACGCAGTATTTT.

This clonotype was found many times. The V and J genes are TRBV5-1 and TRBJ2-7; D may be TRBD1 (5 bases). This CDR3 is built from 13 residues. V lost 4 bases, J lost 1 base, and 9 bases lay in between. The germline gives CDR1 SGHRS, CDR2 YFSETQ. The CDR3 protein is CASSLDTSYEQYF. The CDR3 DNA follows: TGCGCCAGCAGCCTGGACACTTCCTACGAGCAGTACTTC.

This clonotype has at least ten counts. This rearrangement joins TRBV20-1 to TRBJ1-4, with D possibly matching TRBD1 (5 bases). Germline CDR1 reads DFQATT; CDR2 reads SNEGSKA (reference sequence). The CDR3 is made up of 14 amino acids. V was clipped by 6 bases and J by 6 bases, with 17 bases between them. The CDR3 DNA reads TGCAGTGCCGAGGAAGGGGAGTCGGATGAAAAACTGTTTTTT. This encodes CSAEEGESDEKLFF.

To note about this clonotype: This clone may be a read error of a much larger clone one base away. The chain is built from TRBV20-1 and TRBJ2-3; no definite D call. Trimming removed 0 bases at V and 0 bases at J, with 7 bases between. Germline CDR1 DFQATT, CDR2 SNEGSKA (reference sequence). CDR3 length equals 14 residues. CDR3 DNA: TGCAGTGCTAGAGATATAGGGAGCACAGATACGCAGTATTTT. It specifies CSARDIGSTDTQYF.

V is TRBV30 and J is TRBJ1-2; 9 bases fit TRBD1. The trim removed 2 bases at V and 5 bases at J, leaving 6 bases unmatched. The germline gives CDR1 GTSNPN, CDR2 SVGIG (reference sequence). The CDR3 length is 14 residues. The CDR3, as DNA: TGTGCCTGGAGTCCGGGACAGGGAGCTTATGGCTACACCTTC. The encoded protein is CAWSPGQGAYGYTF.

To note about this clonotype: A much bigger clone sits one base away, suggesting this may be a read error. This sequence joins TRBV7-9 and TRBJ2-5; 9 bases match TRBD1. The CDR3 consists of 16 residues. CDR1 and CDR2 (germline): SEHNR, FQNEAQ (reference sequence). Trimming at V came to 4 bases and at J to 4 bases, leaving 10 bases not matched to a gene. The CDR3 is CASSSITGGIVETQYF. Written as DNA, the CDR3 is TGTGCCAGCAGCTCAATCACAGGGGGCATTGTAGAGACCCAGTACTTC.

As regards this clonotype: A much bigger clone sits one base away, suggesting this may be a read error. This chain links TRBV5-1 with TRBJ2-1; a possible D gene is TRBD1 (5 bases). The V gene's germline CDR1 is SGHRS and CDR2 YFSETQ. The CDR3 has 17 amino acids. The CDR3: CASRPSQGFYSYDEQFF. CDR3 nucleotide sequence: TGCGCCAGCAGACCATCCCAGGGTTTCTACTCCTACGATGAGCAGTTCTTC.

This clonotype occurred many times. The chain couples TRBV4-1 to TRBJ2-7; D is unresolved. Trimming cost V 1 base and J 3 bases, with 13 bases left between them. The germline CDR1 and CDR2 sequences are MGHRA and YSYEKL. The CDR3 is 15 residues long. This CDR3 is CASSQARATNYEQYF. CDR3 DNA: TGCGCCAGCAGCCAAGCCCGCGCAACCAACTACGAGCAGTACTTC.

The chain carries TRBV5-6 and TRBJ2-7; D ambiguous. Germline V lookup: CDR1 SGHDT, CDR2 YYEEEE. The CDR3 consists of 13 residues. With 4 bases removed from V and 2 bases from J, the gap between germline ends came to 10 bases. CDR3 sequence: CASSQSTTYEQYF. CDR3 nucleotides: TGTGCCAGCAGCCAATCAACGACCTACGAGCAGTACTTC.